What follows describes a single T cell receptor (beta chain). Its antigen remains unidentified. Clones were read by immunoSEQ multiplex PCR, and TCRdb kept only the in-frame ones, dropping some. The sample holds tens of thousands of clones; under 90% are singletons and the top ten take less than 11%. After removal of 8 bases from V and 4 bases from J, the junction contained 2 bases not matched to a gene. Germline V lookup: CDR1 MNHEY, CDR2 SVGAGI. The CDR3 consists of 14 residues. These data belong to a study of OX40 agonist ivuxolimab in advanced cancers. General study points: There was clonal expansion of CD4+ and CD8+ blood T cells by week 6 at 0.1 to 3.0 mg/kg. Some of the nonresponding patients also showed low levels of normalized T-cell clonal expansion.

The input for sequencing was CD4+ or CD8+ T cells sorted from blood, taken in a trial of the OX40 agonist ivuxolimab. J is TRBJ2-5 and V is TRBV6-5; 15 bases are a match to TRBD2. This sequence was found in an adult with an advanced solid tumor such as melanoma, head and neck, liver or kidney cancer. The CDR3, as DNA: TGTGCCAGCTCGGGACTAGCGGGAGGAGAGACCCAGTACTTC. As protein: CASSGLAGGETQYF.